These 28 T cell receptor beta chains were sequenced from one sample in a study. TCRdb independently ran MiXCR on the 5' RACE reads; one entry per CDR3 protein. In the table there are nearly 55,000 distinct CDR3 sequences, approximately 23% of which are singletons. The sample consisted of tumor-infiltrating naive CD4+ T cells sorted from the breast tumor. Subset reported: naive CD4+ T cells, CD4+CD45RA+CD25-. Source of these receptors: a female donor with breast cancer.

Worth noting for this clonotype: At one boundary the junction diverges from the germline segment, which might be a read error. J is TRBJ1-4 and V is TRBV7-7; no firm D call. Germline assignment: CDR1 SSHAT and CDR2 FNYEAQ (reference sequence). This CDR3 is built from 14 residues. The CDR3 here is CASSLARSNEKLFF. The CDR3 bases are TGTGCTAGCAGCTTAGCGCGGTCTAATGAAAAACTGTTTTTT.

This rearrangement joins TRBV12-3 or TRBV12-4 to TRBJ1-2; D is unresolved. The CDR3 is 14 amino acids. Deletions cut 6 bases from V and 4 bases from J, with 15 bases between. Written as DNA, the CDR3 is TGTGCCAGCAGCCTGACCCGGATTGCCTATGGCTACACCTTC. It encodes CASSLTRIAYGYTF.

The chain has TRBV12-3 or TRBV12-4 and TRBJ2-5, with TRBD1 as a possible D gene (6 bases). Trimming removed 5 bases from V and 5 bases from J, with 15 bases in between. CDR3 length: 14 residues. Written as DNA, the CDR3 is TGTGCCAGCAGTCCTCGGACAAGGGGGGAGACCCAGTACTTC. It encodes CASSPRTRGETQYF.

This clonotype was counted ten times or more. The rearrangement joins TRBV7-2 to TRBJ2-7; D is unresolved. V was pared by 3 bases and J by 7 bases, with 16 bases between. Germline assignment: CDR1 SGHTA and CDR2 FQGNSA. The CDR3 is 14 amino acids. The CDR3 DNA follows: TGTGCCAGCAGCTTGGGTGGTTTTACTGGAGAGCAGTACTTC. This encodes CASSLGGFTGEQYF. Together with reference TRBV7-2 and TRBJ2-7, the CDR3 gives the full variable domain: GAGVSQSPSNKVTEKGKDVELRCDPISGHTALYWYRQSLGQGLEFLIYFQGNSAPDKSGLPSDRFSAERTGGSVSTLTIQRTQQEDSAVYLCASSLGGFTGEQYFGPGTRLTVT.

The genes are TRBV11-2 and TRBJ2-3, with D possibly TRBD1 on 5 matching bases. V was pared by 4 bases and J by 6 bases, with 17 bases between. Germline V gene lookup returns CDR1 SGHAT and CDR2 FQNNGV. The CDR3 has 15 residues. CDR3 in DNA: TGTGCCAGCAGCTCCCTGGGGCTCTCAGCTGATACGCAGTATTTT. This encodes CASSSLGLSADTQYF.

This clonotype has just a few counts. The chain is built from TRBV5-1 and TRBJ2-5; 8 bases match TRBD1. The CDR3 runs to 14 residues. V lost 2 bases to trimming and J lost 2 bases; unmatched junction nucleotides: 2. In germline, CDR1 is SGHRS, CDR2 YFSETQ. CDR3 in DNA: TGCGCCAGCAGCTTCCGGGACAGGCAAGAGACCCAGTACTTC. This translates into CASSFRDRQETQYF.

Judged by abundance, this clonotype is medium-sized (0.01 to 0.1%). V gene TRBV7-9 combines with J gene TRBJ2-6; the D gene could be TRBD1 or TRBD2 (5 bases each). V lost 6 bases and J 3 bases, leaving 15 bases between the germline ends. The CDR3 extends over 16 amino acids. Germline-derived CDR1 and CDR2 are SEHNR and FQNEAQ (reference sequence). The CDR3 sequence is CASRSNQGVGANVLTF. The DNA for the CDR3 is TGTGCCAGCAGGTCGAACCAGGGAGTTGGGGCCAACGTCCTGACTTTC.

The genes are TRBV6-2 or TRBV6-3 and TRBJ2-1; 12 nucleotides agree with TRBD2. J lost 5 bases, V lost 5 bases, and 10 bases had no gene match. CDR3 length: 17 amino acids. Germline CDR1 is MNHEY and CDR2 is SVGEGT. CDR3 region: CASSTSGRRQKNNEQFF. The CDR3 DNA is TGTGCCAGCAGTACTAGCGGGAGGCGGCAAAAGAACAATGAGCAGTTCTTC.

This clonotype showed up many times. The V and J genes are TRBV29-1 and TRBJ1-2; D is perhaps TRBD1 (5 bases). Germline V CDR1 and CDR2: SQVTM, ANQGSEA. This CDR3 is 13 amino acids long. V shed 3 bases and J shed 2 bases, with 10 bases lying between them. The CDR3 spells CSVDARANYGYTF. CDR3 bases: TGCAGCGTTGACGCCAGGGCCAACTATGGCTACACCTTC.

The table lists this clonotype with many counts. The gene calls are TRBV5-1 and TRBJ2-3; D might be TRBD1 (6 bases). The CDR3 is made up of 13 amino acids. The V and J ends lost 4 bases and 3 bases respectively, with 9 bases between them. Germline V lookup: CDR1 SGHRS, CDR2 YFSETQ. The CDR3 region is CASSTDSTDTQYF. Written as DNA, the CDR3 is TGCGCCAGCAGCACGGACAGTACAGATACGCAGTATTTT.

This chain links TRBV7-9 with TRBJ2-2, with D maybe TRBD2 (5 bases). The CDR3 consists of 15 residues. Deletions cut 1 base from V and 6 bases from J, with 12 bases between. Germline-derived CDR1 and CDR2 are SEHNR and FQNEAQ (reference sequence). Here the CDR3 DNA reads TGTGCCAGCAGCTTAGGAGGGAGTCCTCCCGGGGAGCTGTTTTTT. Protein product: CASSLGGSPPGELFF.

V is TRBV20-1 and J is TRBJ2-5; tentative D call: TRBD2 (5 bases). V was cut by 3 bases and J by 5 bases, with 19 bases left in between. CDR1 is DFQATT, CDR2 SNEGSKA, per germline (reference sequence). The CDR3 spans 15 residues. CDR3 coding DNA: TGCAGTGCTAGGGGGATGGACTCTGGCGATGAGACCCAGTACTTC. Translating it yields CSARGMDSGDETQYF.

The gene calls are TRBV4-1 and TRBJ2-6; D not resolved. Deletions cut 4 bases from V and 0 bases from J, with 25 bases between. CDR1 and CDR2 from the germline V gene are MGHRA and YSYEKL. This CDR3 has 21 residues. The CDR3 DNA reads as TGCGCCAGCAGCCGAACCAATCAAGCCGGGCCGACTCGCTCTGGGGCCAACGTCCTGACTTTC. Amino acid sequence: CASSRTNQAGPTRSGANVLTF.

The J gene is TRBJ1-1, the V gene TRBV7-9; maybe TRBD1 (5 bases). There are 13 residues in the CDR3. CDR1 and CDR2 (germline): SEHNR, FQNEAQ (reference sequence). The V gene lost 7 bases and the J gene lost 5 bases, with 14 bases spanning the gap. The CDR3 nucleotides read TGTGCCAGCAACCGGGACCAAGGAACTGAAGCTTTCTTT. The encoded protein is CASNRDQGTEAFF.

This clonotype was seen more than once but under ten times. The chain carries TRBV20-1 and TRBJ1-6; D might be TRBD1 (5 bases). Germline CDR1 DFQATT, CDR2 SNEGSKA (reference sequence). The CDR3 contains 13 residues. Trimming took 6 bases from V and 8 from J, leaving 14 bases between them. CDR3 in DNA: TGCAGTGCCATCGACAGCCCACATTCACCCCTCCACTTT. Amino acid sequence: CSAIDSPHSPLHF.

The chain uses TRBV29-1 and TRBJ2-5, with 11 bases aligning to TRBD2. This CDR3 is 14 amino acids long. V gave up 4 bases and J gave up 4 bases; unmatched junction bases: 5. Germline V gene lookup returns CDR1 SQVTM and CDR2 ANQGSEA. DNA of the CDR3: TGCAGCGTTGCGGATAGCGGGGGGGGAGAGACCCAGTACTTC. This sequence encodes CSVADSGGGETQYF.

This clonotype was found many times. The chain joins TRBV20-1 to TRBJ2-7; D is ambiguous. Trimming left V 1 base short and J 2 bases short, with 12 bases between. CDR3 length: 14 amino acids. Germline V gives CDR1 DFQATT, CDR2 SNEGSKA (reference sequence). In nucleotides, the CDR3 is TGCAGTGCTAGAGGACACGACAACACCTACGAGCAGTACTTC. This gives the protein CSARGHDNTYEQYF.

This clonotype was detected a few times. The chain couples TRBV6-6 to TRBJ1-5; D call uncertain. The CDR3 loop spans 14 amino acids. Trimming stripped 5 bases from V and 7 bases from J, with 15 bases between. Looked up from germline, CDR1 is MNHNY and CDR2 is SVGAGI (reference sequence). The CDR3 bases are TGTGCCAGCAGTGGAGGGAATATGGGCCAGCCCCAGCATTTT. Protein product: CASSGGNMGQPQHF.

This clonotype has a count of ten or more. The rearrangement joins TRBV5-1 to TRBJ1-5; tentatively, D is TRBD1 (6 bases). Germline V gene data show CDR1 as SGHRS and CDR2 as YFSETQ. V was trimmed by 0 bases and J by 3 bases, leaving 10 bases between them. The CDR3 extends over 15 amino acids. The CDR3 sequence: CASSLAGTSNQPQHF. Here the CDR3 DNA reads TGCGCCAGCAGCTTGGCCGGGACATCCAATCAGCCCCAGCATTTT.

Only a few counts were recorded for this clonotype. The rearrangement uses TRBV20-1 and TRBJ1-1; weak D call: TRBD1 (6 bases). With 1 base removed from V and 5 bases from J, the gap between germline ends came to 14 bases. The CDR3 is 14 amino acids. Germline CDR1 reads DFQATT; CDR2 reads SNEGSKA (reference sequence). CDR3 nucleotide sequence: TGCAGTGCTAGAGTGGGGCAGGGGATAACTGAAGCTTTCTTT. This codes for CSARVGQGITEAFF.

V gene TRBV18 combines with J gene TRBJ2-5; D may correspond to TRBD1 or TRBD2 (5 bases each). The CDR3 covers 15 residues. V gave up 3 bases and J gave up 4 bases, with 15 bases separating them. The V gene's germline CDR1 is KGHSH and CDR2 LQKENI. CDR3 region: CASSPQRDGGETQYF. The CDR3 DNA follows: TGTGCCAGCTCACCCCAAAGGGACGGTGGAGAGACCCAGTACTTC.

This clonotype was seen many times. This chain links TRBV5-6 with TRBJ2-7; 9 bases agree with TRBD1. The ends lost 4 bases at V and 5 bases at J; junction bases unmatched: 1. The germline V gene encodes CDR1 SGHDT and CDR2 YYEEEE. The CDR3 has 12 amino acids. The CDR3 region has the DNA TGTGCCAGCAGCCGGGACAGGGACGAGCAGTACTTC. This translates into CASSRDRDEQYF.

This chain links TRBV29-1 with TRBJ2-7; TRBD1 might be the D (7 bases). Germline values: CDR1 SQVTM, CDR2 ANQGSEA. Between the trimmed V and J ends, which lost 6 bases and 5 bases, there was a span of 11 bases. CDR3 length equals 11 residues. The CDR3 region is CSVRDSHEQYF. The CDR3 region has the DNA TGCAGCGTGCGGGACAGCCACGAGCAGTACTTC.

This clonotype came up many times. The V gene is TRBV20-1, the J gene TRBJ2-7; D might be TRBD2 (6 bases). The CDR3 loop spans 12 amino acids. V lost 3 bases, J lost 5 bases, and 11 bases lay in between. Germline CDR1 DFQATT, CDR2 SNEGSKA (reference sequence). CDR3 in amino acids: CSARVPGDEQYF. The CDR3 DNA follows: TGCAGTGCTAGGGTCCCGGGAGACGAGCAGTACTTC.

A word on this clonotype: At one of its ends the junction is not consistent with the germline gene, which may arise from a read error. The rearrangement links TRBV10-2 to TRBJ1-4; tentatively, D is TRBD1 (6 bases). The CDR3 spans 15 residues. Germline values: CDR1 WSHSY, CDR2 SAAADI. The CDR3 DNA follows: TGCGTCAGCAGTGGAACAGGGAAGCCTAATGAAAAACTGTTTTTT. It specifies CVSSGTGKPNEKLFF.

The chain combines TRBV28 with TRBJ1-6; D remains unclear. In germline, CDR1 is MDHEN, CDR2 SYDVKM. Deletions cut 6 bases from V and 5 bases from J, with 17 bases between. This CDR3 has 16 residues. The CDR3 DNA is TGTGCCAGCAGCCGGACGACCCGGAAGCATAATTCACCCCTCCACTTT. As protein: CASSRTTRKHNSPLHF.

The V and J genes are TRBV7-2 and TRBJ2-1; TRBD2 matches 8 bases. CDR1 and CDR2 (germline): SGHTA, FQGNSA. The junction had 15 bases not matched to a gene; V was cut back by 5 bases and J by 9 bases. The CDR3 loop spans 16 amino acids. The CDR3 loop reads CASSPTLRGALVEQFF. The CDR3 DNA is TGTGCCAGCAGCCCAACGTTGCGGGGGGCGTTGGTTGAGCAGTTCTTC. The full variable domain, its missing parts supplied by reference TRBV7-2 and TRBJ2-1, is GAGVSQSPSNKVTEKGKDVELRCDPISGHTALYWYRQSLGQGLEFLIYFQGNSAPDKSGLPSDRFSAERTGGSVSTLTIQRTQQEDSAVYLCASSPTLRGALVEQFFGPGTRLTVL.

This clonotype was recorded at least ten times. CDR3 in amino acids: CASSFRDSGTQYF. For the CDR3, the DNA is TGTGCCAGCAGCTTCCGAGACAGCGGGACCCAGTACTTC. The chain combines TRBV7-2 with TRBJ2-5; D is tentatively TRBD1 or TRBD2 (5 bases each). This CDR3 comprises 13 residues. The germline CDR1 and CDR2 sequences are SGHTA and FQGNSA. V was clipped by 3 bases and J by 7 bases, with 12 bases between them.